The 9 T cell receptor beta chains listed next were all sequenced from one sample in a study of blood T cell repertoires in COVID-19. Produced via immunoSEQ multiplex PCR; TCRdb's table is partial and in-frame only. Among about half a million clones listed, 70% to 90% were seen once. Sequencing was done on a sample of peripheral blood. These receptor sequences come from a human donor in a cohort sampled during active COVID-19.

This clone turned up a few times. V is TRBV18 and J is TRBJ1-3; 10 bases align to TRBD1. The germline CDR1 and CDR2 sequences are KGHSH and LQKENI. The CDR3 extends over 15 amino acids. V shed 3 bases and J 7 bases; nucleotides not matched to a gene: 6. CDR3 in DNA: TGTGCCAGCTCACCGGAGGGACAGGGGAGGAACACCATATATTTT. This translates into CASSPEGQGRNTIYF.

The DNA of the CDR3 is TGTGCCACCAGTGATTTGGACAGCACCGGGGAGCTGTTTTTT. Its translation is CATSDLDSTGELFF. The chain couples TRBV24-1 to TRBJ2-2; tentative D call: TRBD1 (5 bases). V lost 0 bases and J lost 4, with 5 bases in between. CDR1 is KGHDR and CDR2 is SFDVKD in the germline V gene. The length of the CDR3 is 14 residues.

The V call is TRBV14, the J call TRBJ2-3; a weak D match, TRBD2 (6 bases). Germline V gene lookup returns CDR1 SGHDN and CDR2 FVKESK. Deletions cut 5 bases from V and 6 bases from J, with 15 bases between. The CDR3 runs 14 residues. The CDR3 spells CASSLGAGFDTQYF. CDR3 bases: TGTGCCAGCAGCTTAGGCGCGGGATTTGATACGCAGTATTTT.

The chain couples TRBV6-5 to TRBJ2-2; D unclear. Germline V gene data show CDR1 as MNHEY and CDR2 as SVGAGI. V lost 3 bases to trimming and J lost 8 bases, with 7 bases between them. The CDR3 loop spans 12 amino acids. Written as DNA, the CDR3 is TGTGCCAGCAGTTATTTAAATGGGGAGCTGTTTTTT. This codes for CASSYLNGELFF.

CDR3 DNA: TGTGCCACCACTCTGGACAGATTCTCTGGAAACACCATATATTTT. This gives the protein CATTLDRFSGNTIYF. The chain employs TRBV15 and TRBJ1-3; perhaps TRBD1 as D (6 bases). Trimming pared 7 bases from V and 0 bases from J, leaving 13 bases between. The germline gives CDR1 LNHNV, CDR2 YYDKDF (reference sequence). The CDR3 extends over 15 amino acids.

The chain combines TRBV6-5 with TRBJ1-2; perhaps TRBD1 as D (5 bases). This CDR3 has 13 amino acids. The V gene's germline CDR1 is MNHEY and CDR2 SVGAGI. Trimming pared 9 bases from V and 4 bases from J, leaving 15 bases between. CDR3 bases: TGTGCCAGTGGGGCAGGGCTGGGCTATGGCTACACCTTC. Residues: CASGAGLGYGYTF.

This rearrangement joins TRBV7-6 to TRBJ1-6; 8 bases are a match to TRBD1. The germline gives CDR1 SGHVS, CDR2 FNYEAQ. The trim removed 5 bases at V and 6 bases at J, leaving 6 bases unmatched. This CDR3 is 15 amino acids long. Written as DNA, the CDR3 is TGTGCCAGCAGCCTAGAGGGACAGGCTAATTCACCCCTCCACTTT. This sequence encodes CASSLEGQANSPLHF.

Here the CDR3 reads CASSSSWTSGPYNEQFF. In nucleotides, the CDR3 is TGTGCCAGCAGCTCCTCCTGGACTAGCGGCCCATACAATGAGCAGTTCTTC. The chain links TRBV7-9 to TRBJ2-1, with 10 bases lining up with TRBD2. This CDR3 contains 17 residues. J gave up 4 bases and V 4 bases, and 10 bases lay outside the gene matches. Germline assignment: CDR1 SEHNR and CDR2 FQNEAQ (reference sequence).

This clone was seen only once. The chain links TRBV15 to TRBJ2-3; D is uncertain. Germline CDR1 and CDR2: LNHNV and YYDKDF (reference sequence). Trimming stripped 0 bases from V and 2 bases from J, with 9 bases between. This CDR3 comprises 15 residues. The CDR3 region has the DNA TGTGCCACCAGCAGAGATCTCGACTCCACAGATACGCAGTATTTT. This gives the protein CATSRDLDSTDTQYF.